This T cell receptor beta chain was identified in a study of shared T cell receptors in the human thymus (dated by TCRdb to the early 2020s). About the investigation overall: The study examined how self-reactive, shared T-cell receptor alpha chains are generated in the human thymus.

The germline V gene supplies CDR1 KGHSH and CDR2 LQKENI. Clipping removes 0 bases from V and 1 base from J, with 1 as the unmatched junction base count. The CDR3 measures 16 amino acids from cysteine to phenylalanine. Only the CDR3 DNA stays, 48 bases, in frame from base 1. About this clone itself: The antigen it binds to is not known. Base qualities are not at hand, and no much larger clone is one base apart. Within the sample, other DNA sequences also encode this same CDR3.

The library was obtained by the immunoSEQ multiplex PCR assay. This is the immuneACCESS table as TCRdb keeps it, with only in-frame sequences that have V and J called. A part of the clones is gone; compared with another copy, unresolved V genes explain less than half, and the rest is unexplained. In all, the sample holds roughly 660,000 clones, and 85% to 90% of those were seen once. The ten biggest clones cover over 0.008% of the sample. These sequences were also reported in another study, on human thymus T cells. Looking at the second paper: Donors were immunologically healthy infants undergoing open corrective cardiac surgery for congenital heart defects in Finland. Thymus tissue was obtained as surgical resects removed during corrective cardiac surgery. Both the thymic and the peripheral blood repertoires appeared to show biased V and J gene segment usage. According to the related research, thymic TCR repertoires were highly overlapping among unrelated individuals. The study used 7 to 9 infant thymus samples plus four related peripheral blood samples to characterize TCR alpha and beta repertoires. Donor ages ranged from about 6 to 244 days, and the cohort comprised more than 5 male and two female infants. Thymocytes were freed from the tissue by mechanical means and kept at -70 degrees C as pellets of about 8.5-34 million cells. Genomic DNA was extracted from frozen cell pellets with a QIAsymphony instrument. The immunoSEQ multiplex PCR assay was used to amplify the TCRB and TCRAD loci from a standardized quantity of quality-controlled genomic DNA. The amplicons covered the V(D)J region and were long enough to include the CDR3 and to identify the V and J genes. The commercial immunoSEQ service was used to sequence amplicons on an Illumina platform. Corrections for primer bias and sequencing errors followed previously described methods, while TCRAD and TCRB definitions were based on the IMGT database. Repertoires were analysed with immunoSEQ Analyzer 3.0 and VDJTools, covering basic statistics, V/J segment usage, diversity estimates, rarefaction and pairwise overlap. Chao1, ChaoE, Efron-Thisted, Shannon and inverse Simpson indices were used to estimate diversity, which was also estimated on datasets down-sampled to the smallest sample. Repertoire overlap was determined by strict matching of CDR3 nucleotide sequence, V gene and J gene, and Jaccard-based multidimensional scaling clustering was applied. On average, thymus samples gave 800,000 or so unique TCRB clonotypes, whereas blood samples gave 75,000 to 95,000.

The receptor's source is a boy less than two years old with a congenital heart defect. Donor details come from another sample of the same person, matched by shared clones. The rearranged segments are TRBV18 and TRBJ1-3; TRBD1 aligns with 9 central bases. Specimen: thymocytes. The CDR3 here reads CASSPPGTGSGNTIYF. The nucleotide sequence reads TGTGCCAGCTCACCACCGGGGACAGGGTCTGGAAACACCATATATTTT.